A single sample gave rise to the 19 T cell receptor beta chains below, sequenced in a study of blood T cell repertoires in COVID-19. Profiling relied on immunoSEQ multiplex PCR, and the TCRdb table lists in-frame clones only, not all of them. This sample has 150,000 or so clones, with around 83% found just once. The material sequenced was PBMCs or T cells enriched from blood (not recorded which). These receptors all stem from a woman between 50 and 59 years old in a cohort exposed to, infected with or recovered from COVID-19 (not recorded which).

The chain has TRBV5-6 and TRBJ1-1, with D tentatively TRBD1 (6 bases). Trimming removed 8 bases at V and 1 base at J, with 12 bases between. Germline V lookup: CDR1 SGHDT, CDR2 YYEEEE. The CDR3 loop spans 13 amino acids. The CDR3 region is CASGTDRNTEAFF. The CDR3 nucleotides are TGTGCCAGTGGGACGGACAGGAACACTGAAGCTTTCTTT.

CDR3 nucleotide sequence: TGTGCCAGCAGCTGGGGGACGGGGGAGAACACTGAAGCTTTCTTT. Translated: CASSWGTGENTEAFF. This chain links TRBV7-2 with TRBJ1-1; D possibly corresponds to TRBD1 (5 bases). Germline CDR1 SGHTA, CDR2 FQGNSA. V was shortened by 4 bases and J by 1 base, with 13 bases between the two germline ends. The CDR3 is 15 residues long.

The chain is built from TRBV27 and TRBJ1-5; D call uncertain. There are 14 residues in the CDR3. CDR1 MNHEY and CDR2 SMNVEV come from the germline V gene (reference sequence). V shed 2 bases and J shed 7 bases, with 12 bases lying between them. In DNA form, the CDR3 reads TGTGCCAGCAGTTTAGGAACGGGTTTGCAGCCCCAGCATTTT. This translates into CASSLGTGLQPQHF.

The genes are TRBV5-8 and TRBJ2-1; D not resolved. This CDR3 contains 14 residues. Germline CDR1 SGHTS, CDR2 YDEGEE. The germline V and J ends were trimmed by 4 bases and 3 bases, with 11 bases remaining between them. CDR3 region: CASSQLPGYNEQFF. The CDR3 nucleotides are TGTGCCAGCAGCCAGCTTCCGGGCTACAATGAGCAGTTCTTC.

The chain has TRBV13 and TRBJ1-2, with a tentative D call TRBD1 (5 bases). Germline lookup yields CDR1 PRHDT and CDR2 FYEKMQ (reference sequence). Trimming took off 1 base at V and 1 base at J, with 10 bases between the two ends. The CDR3 has 15 residues. CDR3 residues: CASSLEGLLNYGYTF. The CDR3 bases are TGTGCCAGCAGCTTAGAGGGACTCCTTAACTATGGCTACACCTTC.

The rearrangement uses TRBV30 and TRBJ2-7; D perhaps matches TRBD2 (6 bases). CDR1 and CDR2 from the germline V gene are GTSNPN and SVGIG (reference sequence). CDR3 length: 13 amino acids. V was cut by 3 bases and J by 3 bases, with 12 bases left in between. This CDR3 is CAWSPGSGYEQYF. The CDR3 bases are TGTGCCTGGAGCCCTGGTAGCGGCTACGAGCAGTACTTC. Using reference TRBV30 and TRBJ2-7 for the parts outside the CDR3, the full variable domain is SQTIHQWPATLVQPVGSPLSLECTVEGTSNPNLYWYRQAAGRGLQLLFYSVGIGQISSEVPQNLSASRPQDRQFILSSKKLLLSDSGFYLCAWSPGSGYEQYFGPGTRLTVT.

The V call is TRBV21-1, the J call TRBJ1-5; the DNA was not compared with TRBD1, the D call given in the table. TRBV21-1 is deemed a pseudogene. CDR3 length: 16 amino acids. The CDR3 reads CASSKQRQVSNQPQHF. CDR3 bases: TGTGCCAGCAGCAAACAAAGACAGGTTAGCAATCAGCCCCAGCATTTT.

This clone was detected only a few times. This chain uses TRBV10-3 with TRBJ1-5; tentative D call: TRBD1 (5 bases). The CDR3 runs to 16 residues. Germline CDR1 is ENHRY and CDR2 is SYGVKD. The V end lost 10 bases, the J end lost 1 base, and 20 bases lay between the germline ends. The CDR3 reads CATQEGTMGSNQPQHF. DNA for the CDR3: TGTGCCACCCAGGAGGGGACTATGGGGAGCAATCAGCCCCAGCATTTT.

A single count supports this clone. The chain joins TRBV6-2 or TRBV6-3 to TRBJ1-1; 8 positions match TRBD1. J was trimmed by 4 bases and V by 0 bases; bases with no gene match: 7. The germline gives CDR1 MNHEY, CDR2 SVGEGT. The CDR3 spans 16 residues. The CDR3 DNA sequence: TGTGCCAGCAGTTACTCTGGCAGGGGGCACGGCACTGAAGCTTTCTTT. It translates to CASSYSGRGHGTEAFF.

A single count supports this clone. V gene TRBV5-1 combines with J gene TRBJ2-1, with 8 bases that match TRBD2. The CDR3 consists of 15 residues. V lost 8 bases, J lost 0 bases, and 7 bases stayed unmatched. From germline, CDR1 is SGHRS and CDR2 YFSETQ. CDR3 DNA sequence: TGCGCCAGTTCGACTAGCGAGAGCTCCTACAATGAGCAGTTCTTC. Its protein product is CASSTSESSYNEQFF.

The chain recombines TRBV28 with TRBJ2-4; 7 positions agree with TRBD2. CDR1 is MDHEN, CDR2 SYDVKM, per germline. This CDR3 region has 15 residues. The J segment lost 0 bases and the V segment lost 4 bases, leaving 3 bases of the junction unmatched. CDR3: CASSSAGLAKNIQYF. In DNA form, the CDR3 reads TGTGCCAGCAGTTCAGCGGGACTAGCCAAAAACATTCAGTACTTC.

This clone was seen once. This rearrangement joins TRBV28 to TRBJ2-7; D not resolved. The germline gives CDR1 MDHEN, CDR2 SYDVKM. Trimming pared 2 bases from V and 2 bases from J, leaving 13 bases between. The CDR3 covers 15 residues. The CDR3 protein is CASSLSGAPTYEQYF. DNA for the CDR3: TGTGCCAGCAGTTTAAGTGGAGCGCCGACCTACGAGCAGTACTTC.

The rearrangement uses TRBV7-3 and TRBJ1-1; D not resolved. The CDR3 has 13 amino acids. Germline V gives CDR1 SGHTA, CDR2 FQGTGA. Trimming took off 1 base at V and 4 bases at J, with 7 bases between the two ends. CDR3 region: CASSLREGTEAFF. For the CDR3, the DNA is TGTGCCAGCAGCTTAAGGGAGGGCACTGAAGCTTTCTTT.

The chain is built from TRBV29-1 and TRBJ2-7; tentative D call: TRBD2 (5 bases). V lost 7 bases to trimming and J lost 6 bases, with 16 bases between them. The germline CDR1 and CDR2 sequences are SQVTM and ANQGSEA. CDR3 length: 12 amino acids. CDR3 sequence: CSARGLQSEQYF. The CDR3 bases are TGCAGCGCACGGGGTCTACAAAGCGAGCAGTACTTC.

V is TRBV7-3 and J is TRBJ2-3; the D is unclear. Germline V gene sequence: CDR1 SGHTA, CDR2 FQGTGA. V lost 5 bases and J lost 6, with 12 bases in between. This CDR3 has 13 amino acids. The CDR3 reads CASSPRLQDTQYF. The CDR3 DNA reads TGTGCCAGCAGCCCCCGACTGCAGGATACGCAGTATTTT.

The V and J genes are TRBV6-5 and TRBJ2-1; 8 bases fit TRBD2. Germline values: CDR1 MNHEY, CDR2 SVGAGI. This CDR3 contains 15 residues. The V segment lost 2 bases and the J segment 4 bases; nucleotides outside the gene matches: 4. The CDR3 here is CASSYTGGYYNEQFF. The CDR3 DNA is TGTGCCAGCAGTTACACGGGGGGGTATTACAATGAGCAGTTCTTC.

V is TRBV5-1 and J is TRBJ2-3; D possibly corresponds to TRBD1 (5 bases). Germline CDR1 reads SGHRS; CDR2 reads YFSETQ. The CDR3 consists of 15 residues. Trimming left V 3 bases short and J 4 bases short, with 15 bases between. CDR3 region: CASSYPQGRADTQYF. The DNA of the CDR3 is TGCGCCAGCAGCTACCCGCAGGGCCGCGCAGATACGCAGTATTTT.

The genes are TRBV19 and TRBJ1-1; 9 bases are a match to TRBD1. With 3 bases clipped from V and 5 bases from J, the junction kept 7 bases outside the gene matches. CDR1 is LNHDA, CDR2 SQIVND, per germline (reference sequence). The CDR3 sequence is 15 residues long. The CDR3 DNA reads as TGTGCCAGTAGTATTAGAGGACAGGGGAATACTGAAGCTTTCTTT. Translation: CASSIRGQGNTEAFF.

The chain is built from TRBV7-3 and TRBJ2-1; maybe TRBD2 (6 bases). This CDR3 comprises 16 residues. CDR1 is SGHTA and CDR2 is FQGTGA in the germline V gene. With 1 base removed from V and 1 base from J, the gap between germline ends came to 11 bases. The CDR3 DNA reads TGTGCCAGCAGCTTAAGCGGGGACTTGTCCTACAATGAGCAGTTCTTC. Encoded protein: CASSLSGDLSYNEQFF.